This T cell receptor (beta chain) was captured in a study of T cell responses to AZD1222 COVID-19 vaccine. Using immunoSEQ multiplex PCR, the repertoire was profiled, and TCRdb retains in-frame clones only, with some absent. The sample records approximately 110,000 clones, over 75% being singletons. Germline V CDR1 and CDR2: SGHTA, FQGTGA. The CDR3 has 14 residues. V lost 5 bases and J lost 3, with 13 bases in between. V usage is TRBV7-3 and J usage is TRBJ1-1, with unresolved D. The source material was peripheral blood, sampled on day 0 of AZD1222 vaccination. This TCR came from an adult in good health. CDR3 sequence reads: CASSPGWLDTEAFF. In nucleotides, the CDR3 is TGTGCCAGCAGCCCTGGGTGGTTGGACACTGAAGCTTTCTTT.